A selection of T cell receptor beta chains follows, all from one sample in a study of a mutant IDH1 vaccine in newly diagnosed glioma. These receptors' targets are unknown. Generated by immunoSEQ multiplex PCR, the TCRdb table keeps only in-frame clones and is missing some. There are about 30,000 clones in the sample; over 65% occur only once, and roughly 15% lies in the top ten. Sample: PBMCs, taken from a glioma patient whose treatment included an IDH1 peptide vaccine. The source is a man younger than 45 with glioma. CDR3s include the opening cysteine and the closing phenylalanine or tryptophan. The D gene is left open where the match is weak. Part of the rows lack a size; the others show once, few, many or a class for expanded clones.

V	size	D	J	CDR3	DNA
TRBV18	.	TRBD1	TRBJ1-1	CASSGQENTEAFF	TGTGCCAGCTCCGGACAGGAGAACACTGAAGCTTTCTTT
TRBV6-6	few	.	TRBJ1-5	CASSYSNREQPQHF	TGTGCCAGCAGTTACTCGAACAGGGAGCAGCCCCAGCATTTT
TRBV7-9	.	.	TRBJ2-5	CASSRGPLGETQYF	TGTGCCAGCAGCCGAGGACCGTTGGGGGAGACCCAGTACTTC
TRBV5-1	.	.	TRBJ2-3	CASMGRATDTQYF	TGCGCCAGCATGGGCAGGGCCACAGATACGCAGTATTTT
TRBV10-3	.	.	TRBJ1-4	CAISESGPTNEKLFF	TGTGCCATCAGTGAGTCTGGGCCAACTAATGAAAAACTGTTTTTT
TRBV7-9	few	TRBD2	TRBJ2-7	CASSAYSGRVGEQYF	TGTGCCAGCAGCGCCTATAGCGGGAGGGTGGGCGAGCAGTACTTC
TRBV10-2	.	.	TRBJ2-7	CASSEASYEQYF	TGCGCCAGCAGTGAGGCCTCCTACGAGCAGTACTTC
TRBV20-1	.	.	TRBJ2-1	CSAVGTQQFF	TGCAGTGCTGTCGGGACCCAGCAGTTCTTC
TRBV29-1	.	.	TRBJ1-1	CSLGRGVVNTEAFF	TGCAGCCTAGGCCGGGGAGTAGTGAACACTGAAGCTTTCTTT
TRBV7-2	.	TRBD2	TRBJ2-7	CASSLARSGRPGYEQYF	TGTGCCAGCAGCTTAGCGCGTAGCGGGAGACCCGGGTACGAGCAGTACTTC
TRBV19	.	TRBD2	TRBJ2-4	CASSIGGGQNIQYF	TGTGCCAGTAGTATAGGCGGGGGGCAAAACATTCAGTACTTC
TRBV6-5	.	.	TRBJ1-2	CASSSPSGVIGYTF	TGTGCCAGCAGTTCTCCGTCGGGGGTTATCGGCTACACCTTC
TRBV19	.	.	TRBJ1-1	CASSIDLYAGGYTEAFF	TGTGCCAGTAGTATAGATCTATACGCGGGGGGGTACACTGAAGCTTTCTTT
TRBV5-1	.	TRBD1	TRBJ2-3	CASSYRQGARSDTQYF	TGCGCCAGCAGCTACCGACAGGGGGCGAGGTCAGATACGCAGTATTTT
TRBV27	once	.	TRBJ2-7	CASEGGSPPYEQYF	TGTGCCTCCGAGGGGGGGAGCCCTCCCTACGAGCAGTACTTC
TRBV5-1	.	.	TRBJ1-5	CASRPIVDSNQPQHF	TGCGCCAGCAGGCCGATCGTGGATAGCAATCAGCCCCAGCATTTT
TRBV6-6	.	.	TRBJ1-1	CASSYGGLAAFF	TGTGCCAGCAGTTACGGGGGGTTAGCAGCTTTCTTT
TRBV6-1	.	.	TRBJ2-2	CASSEGAVRPTGELFF	TGTGCCAGCAGTGAAGGGGCGGTACGTCCAACCGGGGAGCTGTTTTTT
TRBV12-5	.	TRBD1	TRBJ2-3	CASGPGQGMRDTQYF	TGTGCTAGTGGACCTGGACAGGGGATGAGGGATACGCAGTATTTT
TRBV30	once	.	TRBJ2-5	CAWTLAYQETQYF	TGTGCCTGGACCTTAGCGTACCAAGAGACCCAGTACTTC
TRBV5-1	.	.	TRBJ1-1	CASSFDEGTEAFF	TGCGCCAGCAGCTTTGACGAAGGCACTGAAGCTTTCTTT
TRBV12-5	.	.	TRBJ1-1	CASGPSRNTEAFF	TGTGCTAGTGGTCCCTCACGAAACACTGAAGCTTTCTTT
TRBV7-9	.	.	TRBJ1-1	CASSAGATEAFF	TGTGCCAGCAGCGCCGGGGCGACTGAAGCTTTCTTT
TRBV5-1	.	TRBD2	TRBJ2-7	CASSLDPGLAGEQYF	TGCGCCAGCAGCTTGGACCCGGGACTAGCGGGCGAGCAGTACTTC
TRBV5-1	.	TRBD1	TRBJ2-1	CASSPGTGGRNEQFF	TGCGCCAGCAGCCCCGGGACAGGGGGAAGAAATGAGCAGTTCTTC
TRBV4-1	.	TRBD1	TRBJ1-5	CASSPRWRGQAYNQPQHF	TGCGCCAGCAGCCCCAGGTGGAGAGGACAGGCCTACAATCAGCCCCAGCATTTT
TRBV29-1	.	.	TRBJ1-2	CSVDSPRDYGYTF	TGCAGCGTTGACTCCCCGAGAGACTATGGCTACACCTTC
TRBV14	.	TRBD2	TRBJ2-7	CASSLSGSSYEQYF	TGTGCCAGCAGCCTTAGCGGGAGCTCCTACGAGCAGTACTTC
TRBV10-3	.	TRBD2	TRBJ2-7	CAISDPGLAGFSYEQYF	TGTGCCATCAGTGACCCCGGACTAGCGGGCTTTTCCTACGAGCAGTACTTC
TRBV14	.	.	TRBJ2-3	CASSQAPDTQYF	TGTGCCAGCAGCCAAGCGCCAGATACGCAGTATTTT
TRBV7-1	.	TRBD1	TRBJ2-7	CASSLNRGYEQYF	TGTGCCAGCAGCTTAAACAGGGGCTACGAGCAGTACTTC
TRBV11-3	.	.	TRBJ2-5	CASSPEAAQETQYF	TGTGCCAGCAGCCCCGAGGCGGCTCAAGAGACCCAGTACTTC
TRBV5-1	few	.	TRBJ2-2	CASSLVAGNTGELFF	TGCGCCAGCAGCTTGGTGGCGGGGAACACCGGGGAGCTGTTTTTT
TRBV2	few	.	TRBJ1-1	CASSDSGNTEAFF	TGTGCCAGCAGTGATTCGGGGAACACTGAAGCTTTCTTT
TRBV11-2	.	.	TRBJ1-1	CASSLDWAVRNTEAFF	TGTGCCAGCAGCTTAGATTGGGCAGTAAGGAACACTGAAGCTTTCTTT
TRBV7-6	once	.	TRBJ2-5	CASSLVQETQYF	TGTGCCAGCAGCTTAGTTCAAGAGACCCAGTACTTC
TRBV19	.	TRBD1	TRBJ1-1	CASSMGDRGRTEAFF	TGTGCCAGTAGTATGGGGGACAGGGGAAGGACTGAAGCTTTCTTT
TRBV27	.	.	TRBJ2-7	CASSSMGAGTYEQYF	TGTGCCAGCAGTTCGATGGGGGCAGGGACCTACGAGCAGTACTTC
TRBV7-9	.	TRBD2	TRBJ2-7	CASSLRTSETYEQYF	TGTGCCAGCAGCTTAAGGACTAGCGAGACCTACGAGCAGTACTTC
TRBV6-6	.	.	TRBJ1-5	CASSYPGGNQPQHF	TGTGCCAGCAGTTACCCGGGAGGGAATCAGCCCCAGCATTTT
TRBV4-1	.	TRBD1	TRBJ1-3	CASSQALQTGTGNTIYF	TGCGCCAGCAGCCAGGCCCTACAGACAGGGACTGGAAACACCATATATTTT
TRBV4-1	.	.	TRBJ1-1	CASSQGQIMNTEAFF	TGCGCCAGCAGCCAAGGACAGATTATGAACACTGAAGCTTTCTTT
TRBV5-4	.	.	TRBJ2-7	CASSDGGGSYEQYF	TGTGCCAGCAGCGACGGTGGAGGCTCCTACGAGCAGTACTTC
TRBV5-4	once	TRBD2	TRBJ2-1	CASSSRRASGYNEQFF	TGTGCCAGCAGCTCTCGACGAGCTAGCGGTTACAATGAGCAGTTCTTC
TRBV5-1	.	.	TRBJ2-3	CASSQDTDTQYF	TGCGCCAGCAGCCAGGACACAGATACGCAGTATTTT
TRBV19	.	.	TRBJ1-5	CASVTGSNQPQHF	TGTGCCAGTGTGACAGGCAGCAATCAGCCCCAGCATTTT
TRBV14	.	.	TRBJ1-4	CASSRRQQGGKLFF	TGTGCCAGCAGCCGGAGGCAACAAGGAGGAAAACTGTTTTTT
TRBV6-5	.	.	TRBJ2-1	CASSYEGSSYNEQFF	TGTGCCAGCAGTTACGAGGGGTCGTCCTACAATGAGCAGTTCTTC
TRBV5-5	.	.	TRBJ2-2	CASSLLRSTTGELFF	TGTGCCAGCAGCTTACTGAGATCTACCACCGGGGAGCTGTTTTTT
TRBV7-9	.	.	TRBJ1-5	CASSGEISNQPQHF	TGTGCCAGCAGCGGAGAAATTAGCAATCAGCCCCAGCATTTT
TRBV4-1	.	TRBD1	TRBJ2-3	CASSLGGQGRWDTQYF	TGCGCCAGCAGCCTAGGAGGACAGGGGAGGTGGGATACGCAGTATTTT
TRBV6-5	.	.	TRBJ2-5	CASSYQDQETQYF	TGTGCCAGCAGTTATCAGGACCAAGAGACCCAGTACTTC
TRBV6-5	.	.	TRBJ2-7	CASSYEGVGSYEQYF	TGTGCCAGCAGTTACGAGGGGGTAGGCTCCTACGAGCAGTACTTC